These 15 T cell receptor beta chains were all obtained from the same sample, sequenced in a study of shared clonotypes between healthy human individuals (dated by TCRdb to the early 2020s). For the CD8 naive samples, CD45RO-negative cells were positively selected for CCR7, yielding a CD45RA+CCR7+ population from which TemRA cells were excluded. The library relied on the immunoSEQ multiplex PCR assay. TCRdb carries this immuneACCESS record with in-frame sequences only. Its versions omit some clonotypes, under half of them owing to an unresolved V gene in the studies checked, with the rest unexplained. For this sample there are roughly 2.1 million clones; roughly 91% appear just once. The ten most abundant clones make up more than 1.5% of the sample. The sample taken for sequencing was naive CD8+ T cells from PBMCs. The cell subset or site label of this sample denotes: CD45RA+CCR7+. The source of these receptors is a man aged 18 to 29 in good health. Some clones in this sample may be carry-over from other donors' samples.

The J gene is TRBJ2-1, the V gene TRBV9; D is possibly TRBD1 (6 bases). CDR1 is SGDLS and CDR2 is YYNGEE in the germline V gene. With 1 base removed from V and 3 bases from J, the gap between germline ends came to 11 bases. The CDR3 has 15 residues. The CDR3 sequence is CASSVTGPHYNEQFF. The CDR3 DNA reads TGTGCCAGCAGCGTAACAGGGCCCCACTACAATGAGCAGTTCTTC.

This rearrangement joins TRBV19 to TRBJ2-7; D tentatively reads TRBD1 or TRBD2 (5 bases each). The V gene lost 0 bases and the J gene lost 0 bases, with 12 bases spanning the gap. Germline CDR1 reads LNHDA; CDR2 reads SQIVND (reference sequence). CDR3 length: 16 residues. CDR3 loop: CASSIDPGTSSYEQYF. For the CDR3, the DNA is TGTGCCAGTAGTATAGATCCTGGGACCAGCTCCTACGAGCAGTACTTC. Full variable domain (rest looked up from reference TRBV19 and TRBJ2-7): DGGITQSPKYLFRKEGQNVTLSCEQNLNHDAMYWYRQDPGQGLRLIYYSQIVNDFQKGDIAEGYSVSREKKESFPLTVTSAQKNPTAFYLCASSIDPGTSSYEQYFGPGTRLTVT.

The rearrangement uses TRBV28 and TRBJ2-7; D unresolved. The CDR3 contains 14 residues. CDR1 is MDHEN and CDR2 is SYDVKM in the germline V gene. V lost 4 bases and J lost 2, with 12 bases in between. CDR3 region: CASSSQPGAYEQYF. In DNA form, the CDR3 reads TGTGCCAGCAGTTCCCAACCGGGTGCCTACGAGCAGTACTTC.

The V and J genes are TRBV6-5 and TRBJ1-1, with D perhaps matching TRBD1 (5 bases). Germline V CDR1 and CDR2: MNHEY, SVGAGI. Trimming took off 2 bases at V and 8 bases at J, with 12 bases between the two ends. The CDR3 loop spans 13 amino acids. The CDR3 sequence is CASSYGAGSEAFF. The CDR3 nucleotides read TGTGCCAGCAGTTACGGGGCAGGCTCCGAAGCTTTCTTT.

Note on this clone: The same CDR3 is also encoded by other DNA sequences in this sample. The V gene is TRBV4-1, the J gene TRBJ2-7; D is unclear. Looked up from germline, CDR1 is MGHRA and CDR2 is YSYEKL. The germline V and J ends were trimmed by 1 base and 4 bases, with 8 bases remaining between them. The CDR3 extends over 13 amino acids. The CDR3 DNA sequence: TGCGCCAGCAGCCAAGTTCTTTTGTACGAGCAGTACTTC. This gives the protein CASSQVLLYEQYF.

This clone was detected only once. Other DNA sequences in this sample translate to the same CDR3. The chain has TRBV28 and TRBJ2-3; D ambiguous. The ends were cut back, 3 bases at V and 4 bases at J, with 8 bases in the middle. The CDR3 has 13 amino acids. Germline V gene lookup returns CDR1 MDHEN and CDR2 SYDVKM. Here the CDR3 reads CASSFLGADTQYF. CDR3 in DNA: TGTGCCAGCAGTTTTCTAGGCGCAGATACGCAGTATTTT.

This chain joins TRBV9 and TRBJ2-1; D may be TRBD2 (5 bases). Germline V gives CDR1 SGDLS, CDR2 YYNGEE. The length of the CDR3 is 13 residues. Trimming stripped 3 bases from V and 9 bases from J, with 13 bases between. CDR3 protein: CASSGSTSPEQFF. CDR3 DNA sequence: TGTGCCAGCAGCGGGAGCACTAGTCCTGAGCAGTTCTTC.

V and J are TRBV9 and TRBJ2-3, with 9 bases lining up with TRBD2. The V and J ends lost 3 bases and 3 bases, in that order; junction bases with no gene match: 5. From germline, CDR1 is SGDLS and CDR2 YYNGEE. CDR3 length equals 15 residues. In nucleotides, the CDR3 is TGTGCCAGCAGCGCTAGCGGGATGGGGACAGATACGCAGTATTTT. It specifies CASSASGMGTDTQYF.

The chain employs TRBV6-5 and TRBJ2-5; 9 positions agree with TRBD1. Germline CDR1 is MNHEY and CDR2 is SVGAGI. The length of the CDR3 is 14 residues. The trim removed 2 bases at V and 4 bases at J, leaving 2 bases unmatched. CDR3 bases: TGTGCCAGCAGTTACACAGGGGGCTTAGAGACCCAGTACTTC. Its protein is CASSYTGGLETQYF.

This rearrangement joins TRBV11-2 to TRBJ2-3; 8 nucleotides align to TRBD2. V trimming: 3 bases; J trimming: 0 bases; junction bases outside the gene matches: 5. Germline-derived CDR1 and CDR2 are SGHAT and FQNNGV. The CDR3 has 16 residues. The CDR3, as DNA: TGTGCCAGCAGCTTTTTAATAGCGGGGAGCACAGATACGCAGTATTTT. Protein sequence: CASSFLIAGSTDTQYF. Drawing the rest from reference TRBV11-2 and TRBJ2-3, the complete variable domain is EAGVAQSPRYKIIEKRQSVAFWCNPISGHATLYWYQQILGQGPKLLIQFQNNGVVDDSQLPKDRFSAERLKGVDSTLKIQPAKLEDSAVYLCASSFLIAGSTDTQYFGPGTRLTVL.

The table lists this clone with a count of one. The chain joins TRBV9 to TRBJ2-3; 15 nucleotides align to TRBD2. V dropped 6 bases and J dropped 4; count of bases not matched to a gene: 6. Looked up from germline, CDR1 is SGDLS and CDR2 is YYNGEE. The CDR3 runs 16 residues. CDR3 DNA: TGTGCCAGCACAGGACTAGCGGGAGGGCCCGCAGATACGCAGTATTTT. Translated, it gives CASTGLAGGPADTQYF.

This clone was detected only a few times. V gene TRBV16 combines with J gene TRBJ2-2; tentatively, D is TRBD1 (6 bases). Germline loops: CDR1 KGHSY, CDR2 FQNENV. The CDR3 length is 14 residues. Trimming took off 4 bases at V and 6 bases at J, with 12 bases between the two ends. Written as DNA, the CDR3 is TGTGCCAGCAGCCTCGACAGGATTCCCGGGGAGCTGTTTTTT. Its protein product is CASSLDRIPGELFF.

The V gene is TRBV6-6, the J gene TRBJ1-3; no clear D gene. The germline V gene encodes CDR1 MNHNY and CDR2 SVGAGI (reference sequence). This CDR3 has 13 residues. V shed 4 bases and J shed 4 bases, with 8 bases lying between them. In DNA form, the CDR3 reads TGTGCCAGCAGTTTGATGCCCGGAAACACCATATATTTT. It translates to CASSLMPGNTIYF.

The chain joins TRBV10-1 to TRBJ2-1; 10 bases match TRBD1. The junction had 3 bases not matched to a gene; V was cut back by 2 bases and J by 5 bases. The CDR3 sequence is 15 residues long. Germline-derived CDR1 and CDR2 are WNHNN and SYGVQD (reference sequence). CDR3 residues: CASSEGTGANNEQFF. For the CDR3, the DNA is TGCGCCAGCAGTGAGGGGACAGGGGCGAACAATGAGCAGTTCTTC.

This chain links TRBV15 with TRBJ2-5; D not resolved. The germline V gene encodes CDR1 LNHNV and CDR2 YYDKDF (reference sequence). The V end was cut by 3 bases, the J end by 5 bases, with 7 bases between. This CDR3 has 12 amino acids. CDR3 protein: CATSRTEETQYF. CDR3 DNA sequence: TGTGCCACCAGCAGGACGGAGGAGACCCAGTACTTC.